Sequencing of this T cell receptor (beta chain) was carried out in a study of chemoradiotherapy in HPV16-positive cancers. As for the study in general: A couple of HPV16-positive patients' cells yielded candidate HPV-specific clones and common motifs. Study findings and constraints: HPV-responsive T-cell expansion during chemoradiotherapy was linked to improved recurrence-free survival in HPV16-positive patients.

V lost 1 base, J lost 5 bases, and 9 bases stayed unmatched. The germline V gene has CDR1 LGHNA and CDR2 YSLEER. The CDR3 runs 16 residues. Repertoires were generated with immunoSEQ multiplex PCR, while TCRdb's copy carries only in-frame clones and drops some. The sample holds some 35,000 clones, roughly 90% seen once. This clone came up a few times. The antigen remains undetermined. Specimen: blood, collected from a patient who underwent chemoradiotherapy. This TCR was recovered from a human donor with HPV-associated anogenital cancer. This sequence joins TRBV4-3 and TRBJ2-7; TRBD2 matches 9 bases. CDR3 nucleotides: TGCGCCAGCAGCCAAGTTAGGGGCGGGGGGGCTGACGAGCAGTACTTC. This translates into CASSQVRGGGADEQYF.